This TCR beta chain derives from a study of OX40 agonist ivuxolimab in advanced cancers. As for the study more broadly: The costimulatory receptor OX40 (CD134) was targeted by ivuxolimab, a fully human IgG2 agonistic monoclonal antibody. The monotherapy dose-escalation portion (N of about 50 patients) of the phase I ivuxolimab trial is reported in the paper. Intravenous ivuxolimab was administered to patients every 2 weeks at six dose levels: 0.01, 0.1, 0.3, 1.5, 3 and 10 mg/kg. Partial responses occurred in three dose-escalation patients: two with cutaneous melanoma and one with hepatocellular carcinoma. The point of sequencing TCRbeta in the periphery was to test whether ivuxolimab changed TCR sequence diversity and drove clonal T-cell expansion. Patients were allowed to have had prior anti-PD-1, anti-PD-L1 or anti-CTLA-4 therapy, and roughly 40% of the dose-escalation patients had previously received checkpoint inhibitors. Of the 50 to 55 dose-escalation patients, hepatocellular carcinoma was present in roughly 19, melanoma in approximately 15, renal cell carcinoma in 9 and head and neck cancer in 9. In the dose-escalation cohort, 65% to 85% of patients were male, and the mean age was approximately 60 years with a range of roughly 20 to 85.

For sequencing of the TCRbeta CDR3 region, genomic DNA was extracted from the sorted cells. TCRbeta CDR3 regions were sequenced using the immunoSEQ Assay. Drawn from immuneACCESS, this table holds only the in-frame rearrangements with V and J called that TCRdb kept. Clones are partly lost; checked studies trace under half to an unresolved V gene and leave the rest unexplained. The sample table records 50,000 to 85,000 clones; 85% of these occur just once. The ten largest make up 3.5% to 4.5% of the sample. In the case of this clone: The target of this receptor is not known. No much larger clonotype is one base removed from it; base qualities were not supplied.

The trial excluded patients who had a history of autoimmune disease or were on systemic immunosuppression. Peripheral blood for TCR sequencing was collected from all dose cohorts at baseline, on cycle 4 day 1, and on cycle 7 day 1. The samples were taken from a phase I, first-in-human, multicenter, open-label dose-escalation trial of ivuxolimab. The trial enrolled adults with locally advanced or metastatic head and neck squamous cell, hepatocellular, melanoma or renal cell carcinoma. Before TCR sequencing, CD4+ T cells and CD8+ T cells were sorted from peripheral blood as separate populations. The CDR3 covers 13 residues, taking in both the cysteine and the phenylalanine. Only CDR3 DNA remains: 39 bases, in frame from the first base. Cut back by 7 bases and 1 base, the V and J ends lie 7 bases apart. CDR1 is given as MNHEY and CDR2 as SVGAGI, both from the germline V gene. Results the study describes overall, beyond this receptor: Partial responders in the 0.1-3.0 mg/kg groups had among the lowest normalized peripheral clonal expansion, especially among CD8+ T cells. Clonal expansion of both CD4+ and CD8+ blood T cells was observed from baseline to week 6 at doses 0.1 to 3.0 mg/kg. Which antigens the clonally expanded peripheral T cells were specific for was not determined. After ivuxolimab, CD8+ T cells had more expanded clones than CD4+ T cells on average. Low levels of normalized T-cell clonal expansion were also seen in some nonresponding patients.

This clonotype was sampled from an adult with an advanced solid tumor such as melanoma, head and neck, liver or kidney cancer. The sample was CD4+ or CD8+ T cells sorted from blood, taken in a trial of the OX40 agonist ivuxolimab. The chain joins TRBV6-5 to TRBJ2-2, with the D gene call left open. The CDR3 reads CASKMVNTGELFF. The DNA reads TGTGCCAGCAAAATGGTGAACACCGGGGAGCTGTTTTTT.